The T cell receptor (beta chain) described here comes from a study of T cell repertoires in cytomegalovirus infection. Overall study: CMV infection together with matching HLA type was indicated by public TCR beta signatures. Study conclusions and caveats: Cumulative frequency (of public TCR beta family members) identified carriers of CMV plus the relevant HLA.

This clonotype was observed a handful of times. What it binds is not known. CDR1 and CDR2 (germline): DFQATT, SNEGSKA (reference sequence). V lost 1 base, J lost 3 bases, and 10 bases stayed unmatched. The CDR3 spans 18 residues. TCRdb used MiXCR to reprocess the reads, holding one entry per CDR3 protein. The sample contains fewer than 550,000 distinct CDR3 sequences, about 11% of which appear only once. The sequenced sample was PBMCs. J is TRBJ2-1 and V is TRBV20-1, with 12 bases identical to TRBD2. The origin of this receptor is a human donor in good health (CMV status not recorded). Some clones in this sample may be carry-over from other donors' samples. The CDR3 DNA sequence: TGCAGTGCTAGAGTGGGAAAACTAGCGGGAGGTCGCTACAATGAGCAGTTCTTC. It is translated as CSARVGKLAGGRYNEQFF.